Listed here are 13 T cell receptor beta chains from one sample, sequenced in a study of T cells after yellow fever vaccination. TCRdb ran MiXCR on the 5' RACE reads and lists one entry per CDR3 protein. The sample lists some 350,000 distinct CDR3 sequences, 6.2% seen once, with over 12% in the top ten. Material: PBMCs, obtained 5 days after the yellow fever booster vaccination. The receptors stem from a man younger than 40 who received the YFV17D yellow fever vaccine.

In this sample, this clonotype turned up a few times. The V call is TRBV29-1, the J call TRBJ2-1; D gene ambiguous. Trimming took off 3 bases at V and 10 bases at J, with 4 bases between the two ends. The CDR3 runs 9 residues. Looked up from germline, CDR1 is SQVTM and CDR2 is ANQGSEA. The CDR3 protein is CSVEQEQFF. DNA for the CDR3: TGCAGCGTTGAGCAGGAGCAGTTCTTC.

This clonotype was seen a handful of times. The chain couples TRBV18 to TRBJ2-7; the match to TRBD1 covers 12 bases. Germline CDR1 KGHSH, CDR2 LQKENI. The CDR3 runs 15 residues. V lost 4 bases to trimming and J lost 6 bases; unmatched junction nucleotides: 7. This chain's CDR3 is CASSRAGTGGLEQYF. CDR3 coding DNA: TGTGCCAGCTCACGAGCCGGGACAGGGGGCCTCGAGCAGTACTTC. The variable domain in full, with the rest retrieved from reference TRBV18 and TRBJ2-7, is NAGVMQNPRHLVRRRGQEARLRCSPMKGHSHVYWYRQLPEEGLKFMVYLQKENIIDESGMPKERFSAEFPKEGPSILRIQQVVRGDSAAYFCASSRAGTGGLEQYFGPGTRLTVT.

A few counts support this clonotype. The rearrangement links TRBV18 to TRBJ2-5; 8 nucleotides align to TRBD1. Germline V lookup: CDR1 KGHSH, CDR2 LQKENI. This CDR3 comprises 15 residues. V lost 0 bases and J lost 4; bases outside the gene matches: 4. The CDR3 region is CASSPPGDRRETQYF. The CDR3 DNA reads as TGTGCCAGCTCACCACCTGGGGACAGGAGAGAGACCCAGTACTTC.

The sample holds many counts of this clonotype. The chain recombines TRBV5-1 with TRBJ2-1; 8 bases map to TRBD1. V lost 4 bases, J lost 9 bases, and 9 bases stayed unmatched. Germline V CDR1 and CDR2: SGHRS, YFSETQ. The CDR3 extends over 14 amino acids. CDR3 residues: CASSQGQGRGEQFF. The CDR3 region has the DNA TGCGCCAGCAGCCAAGGACAGGGTCGTGGTGAGCAGTTCTTC.

This clonotype has just a few counts. The chain combines TRBV6-2 or TRBV6-3 with TRBJ2-5, with 12 nucleotides matching TRBD2. With 5 bases clipped from V and 6 bases from J, the junction kept 7 bases outside the gene matches. Germline-derived CDR1 and CDR2 are MNHEY and SVGEGT. The CDR3 totals 15 residues. The CDR3 DNA is TGTGCCAGCAGTCCGGGACTAGCGGGCCCGCAGACCCAGTACTTC. This codes for CASSPGLAGPQTQYF.

This clonotype has more than one count but fewer than ten. V usage is TRBV5-1 and J usage is TRBJ2-3; D ambiguous. The CDR3 is 15 residues long. CDR1 and CDR2 from the germline V gene are SGHRS and YFSETQ. V shed 0 bases and J shed 0 bases, with 8 bases lying between them. DNA of the CDR3: TGCGCCAGCAGCTTGGCCAGCGCTAGCACAGATACGCAGTATTTT. Its protein is CASSLASASTDTQYF.

The CDR3 loop reads CASSYSQGALNTEAFF. For the CDR3, the DNA is TGTGCCAGCAGTTACTCGCAGGGGGCGTTGAACACTGAAGCTTTCTTT. The V gene is TRBV6-2 or TRBV6-3, the J gene TRBJ1-1; 8 nucleotides line up with TRBD1. The CDR3 consists of 16 residues. Germline lookup yields CDR1 MNHEY and CDR2 SVGEGT. With 0 bases clipped from V and 0 bases from J, the junction kept 3 bases outside the gene matches.

J is TRBJ2-2 and V is TRBV15, with TRBD1 matching 8 bases. In germline, CDR1 is LNHNV, CDR2 YYDKDF (reference sequence). This CDR3 spans 16 amino acids. The trim removed 0 bases at V and 5 bases at J, leaving 5 bases unmatched. The CDR3, as DNA: TGTGCCACCAGCAGAGATCCCAGGGGGCGAACCGGGGAGCTGTTTTTT. Amino acids: CATSRDPRGRTGELFF.

The chain uses TRBV6-1 and TRBJ1-1; D is uncertain. V lost 8 bases and J 0 bases, leaving 13 bases between the germline ends. Germline V CDR1 and CDR2: MNHNS, SASEGT. CDR3 length: 14 amino acids. Written as DNA, the CDR3 is TGTGCCAGCCTCTCCTATAGCATGAACACTGAAGCTTTCTTT. It encodes CASLSYSMNTEAFF.

This clonotype was detected many times. The chain links TRBV12-3 or TRBV12-4 to TRBJ2-7; TRBD1 matches 8 bases. The CDR3 totals 13 residues. Trimming at V came to 5 bases and at J to 7 bases, leaving 7 bases not matched to a gene. The CDR3 here is CASSATGVGEQYF. In DNA, the CDR3 is TGTGCCAGCAGTGCGACAGGGGTGGGGGAGCAGTACTTC.

This clonotype was counted between two and nine times. This chain joins TRBV20-1 and TRBJ2-5; tentatively, D is TRBD1 or TRBD2 (5 bases each). The CDR3 has 14 residues. V was clipped by 3 bases and J by 5 bases, with 16 bases between them. The V gene's germline CDR1 is DFQATT and CDR2 SNEGSKA (reference sequence). DNA of the CDR3: TGCAGTGCTAGTCGTCTAGGGACCTTGGAGACCCAGTACTTC. Translation: CSASRLGTLETQYF.

V and J are TRBV19 and TRBJ2-2; D possibly corresponds to TRBD2 (5 bases). CDR3 size: 15 residues. In germline, CDR1 is LNHDA, CDR2 SQIVND (reference sequence). V was clipped by 5 bases and J by 2 bases, with 12 bases between them. CDR3 protein: CASSLGGINTGELFF. CDR3 coding DNA: TGTGCCAGTAGTCTCGGAGGAATTAACACCGGGGAGCTGTTTTTT.

In this sample, this clonotype turned up many times. The CDR3 nucleotides read TGTGCCAGCAGTTCGGCGGATAGAAGAAGAGATTCACCCCTCCACTTT. Protein product: CASSSADRRRDSPLHF. The chain uses TRBV28 and TRBJ1-6; D gene unclear. This CDR3 region has 16 residues. Trimming took off 4 bases at V and 8 bases at J, with 18 bases between the two ends. Looked up from germline, CDR1 is MDHEN and CDR2 is SYDVKM.